Listed here is a single T cell receptor beta chain. Its specificity is not known. Trimming removed 1 base at V and 2 bases at J, with 6 bases between. The V gene's germline CDR1 is MGHDK and CDR2 SYGVNS. The CDR3 sequence is 15 residues long. The data belong to a study of T cell repertoires in cytomegalovirus infection. Study in general: Public TCR beta signature analysis indicated the presence of both CMV infection and matching HLA type. Study-level findings and limits: HLA-C-restricted TCR beta clonotypes specific for CMV led the ex vivo response. Cumulative frequency of public TCR beta families picked out carriers of CMV plus the relevant HLA.

One entry per CDR3 protein results from TCRdb running MiXCR on the reads. The table has over 300,000 distinct CDR3 sequences, more than 9% seen once. Sequenced: PBMCs. The TCR comes from a human donor in good health (CMV status not recorded). Some clones in this sample may be carry-over from other donors' samples. V is TRBV25-1 and J is TRBJ1-6, with D hard to call. CDR3 region: CASSESRAYNSPLHF. The CDR3 DNA follows: TGTGCCAGCAGTGAATCAAGGGCCTATAATTCACCCCTCCACTTT.